This TCR beta chain was sequenced for a study of CD8+ T cells in alopecia areata. The wider study: Tofacitinib dosing lasted 6 to 18 months, which was then followed by 6 months off drug.

Study outcomes and limitations: Among the top 100, expanded CD8+ clones were significantly decreased by tofacitinib, as was scalp clonality. Numerous clones, expanded in lesions, remained in scalp and blood during tofacitinib.

Germline CDR1 is SGHDT and CDR2 is YYEEEE. The CDR3 runs 15 residues. V was clipped by 2 bases and J by 2 bases, with 11 bases between them. TCR sequencing used cDNA made by reverse transcription of extracted RNA. Assay: immunoSEQ multiplex PCR; the TCRdb copy retains only in-frame clones and omits some. The sample gives approximately 180,000 clones, 58% of which show up once; 16% is in the top ten. On this clone itself: Its antigen is still unknown.

Treatment indicated: oral pan-JAK inhibitor, 5-10 mg twice daily. Patients with alopecia areata provided lesional scalp punch biopsies as well as peripheral blood. The chain employs TRBV5-6 and TRBJ2-1; D may be TRBD1 (6 bases). The specimen comprised CD4+ T cells sorted from blood, sampled at approximately week 56, from a patient treated with tofacitinib. This TCR was recovered from a human donor with alopecia areata. The CDR3 DNA reads TGTGCCAGCAGCTTTCATACAGGGACCTACAATGAGCAGTTCTTC. It is translated as CASSFHTGTYNEQFF.